The rows below give T cell receptor beta chains drawn from one sample of a study of CD8 T cells in ankylosing spondylitis. TCRdb independently ran MiXCR on the 5' RACE reads; one entry per CDR3 protein. The sample lists around 770,000 distinct CDR3 sequences; 15% to 20% were seen once. Sequencing was carried out using blood, either unsorted or a sorted T cell fraction (not recorded which). All receptors come from a male donor with ankylosing spondylitis. Each CDR3 is given with its conserved first and last residue. A D gene is named only where the DNA matches it firmly. Rows give clone size only sometimes, using once, few, many, or a class for an expanded clone.

j_call | d_call | clone_size | cdr3_length | v_call | cdr3_nt | cdr3_aa
TRBJ2-1 | TRBD1 | few | 20 | TRBV14 | TGTGCCAGCAGCCCTCCGACAGGGGGTCGGGCCGCGAGCTCCTACAATGAGCAGTTCTTC | CASSPPTGGRAASSYNEQFF
TRBJ1-5 | NA | NA | 15 | TRBV7-8 | TGTGCCAGCAGCTTAGGTATCGGCAACAATCAGCCCCAGCATTTT | CASSLGIGNNQPQHF
TRBJ1-2 | NA | few | 14 | TRBV20-1 | TGCAGTGCTAGAGATGGAGGGGAGGCCTATGGCTACACCTTC | CSARDGGEAYGYTF
TRBJ2-7 | NA | NA | 12 | TRBV6-8 | TGTGCCGGCCGGGGCGTTTACTACGAGCAGTACTTC | CAGRGVYYEQYF
TRBJ2-1 | TRBD2 | NA | 21 | TRBV6-2/TRBV6-3 | TGTGCCAGCAGTCCCCCCATCCACAGACTAGCGGGGGGGTTAGGATTAAATGAGCAGTTCTTC | CASSPPIHRLAGGLGLNEQFF
TRBJ2-6 | NA | NA | 14 | TRBV27 | TGTGCCAGCAGTTTCAGTCCTGGGGCCAACGTCCTGACTTTC | CASSFSPGANVLTF
TRBJ2-7 | TRBD2 | NA | 16 | TRBV20-1 | TGCAGTGCTCTACCAAGACTAGCGGGGGGGCACGGCGAGCAGTACTTC | CSALPRLAGGHGEQYF
TRBJ2-1 | NA | many | 15 | TRBV15 | TGTGCCACCAGCAGAGATGGATCTAGCCCTAATGAGCAGTTCTTC | CATSRDGSSPNEQFF
TRBJ2-7 | TRBD2 | NA | 16 | TRBV20-1 | TGCAGTGCTAGAGGTATCGGCGGGGGGGTATCCTACGAGCAGTACTTC | CSARGIGGGVSYEQYF
TRBJ2-5 | NA | few | 15 | TRBV5-1 | TGCGCCAGCAGCTTGGACGGCTTCGGAGCCCAGACCCAGTACTTC | CASSLDGFGAQTQYF
TRBJ2-2 | NA | many | 13 | TRBV29-1 | TGCAGCGTTGTGAGGGTCGCCACCGGGGAGCTGTTTTTT | CSVVRVATGELFF
TRBJ2-1 | TRBD2 | few | 17 | TRBV29-1 | TGCAGCGTTGATGGGCTAGCGGGGGGAATTGGTTACAATGAGCAGTTCTTC | CSVDGLAGGIGYNEQFF
TRBJ2-3 | NA | many | 13 | TRBV10-3 | TGTGCCATCAGCCTCCCTAGTGCAGATACGCAGTATTTT | CAISLPSADTQYF
TRBJ1-1 | NA | few | 12 | TRBV29-1 | TGCAGCGTTGAACCCCTCGGGCCTGAAGCTTTCTTT | CSVEPLGPEAFF
TRBJ1-2 | TRBD1 | NA | 15 | TRBV11-1 | TGTGCCAGCAGCCTACAGGGGAGGCTCGGCTATGGCTACACCTTC | CASSLQGRLGYGYTF